The rows below give T cell receptor beta chains drawn from one sample of a study of T cells expressing NK-cell markers. TCRdb reprocessed the 5' RACE reads; each CDR3 protein has one entry and no DNA is given. Its listing shows more than 400,000 distinct CDR3 sequences. Source material: blood T cells: a sorted CD56 or NKG2C T cell subset, CD4+ or CD8+ T cells, or bulk PBMC T cells (not recorded which). Receptors originate from a woman aged 18 to 75 in good health. Both conserved end residues are part of each CDR3. The order of the fields is J gene, V gene, CDR3 protein.

J: TRBJ1-5
V: TRBV5-5
CDR3: CASSLGASNQPQHF

J: TRBJ2-7
V: TRBV2
CDR3: CASSDSRRVFHEQYF

J: TRBJ2-5
V: TRBV29-1
CDR3: CSGGDRQETQYF

J: TRBJ2-3
V: TRBV3-1
CDR3: CASSPGTSRADTQYF

J: TRBJ2-5
V: TRBV5-1
CDR3: CASSLGTSLDQETQYF

J: TRBJ2-5
V: TRBV20-1
CDR3: CSARDPEGVQETQYF

J: TRBJ1-2
V: TRBV25-1
CDR3: CASSEGTAYGYTF

J: TRBJ1-2
V: TRBV5-1
CDR3: CASSLRDAYGYTF

J: TRBJ2-1
V: TRBV11-2
CDR3: CASRSPGTGELDEQFF

J: TRBJ1-6
V: TRBV6-2/TRBV6-3
CDR3: CASSYEGPTGPLHF

J: TRBJ1-5
V: TRBV15
CDR3: CATSRDRRRDEWSQPQHF

J: TRBJ2-7
V: TRBV27
CDR3: CASSPGQGIPNLLSYEQYF

J: TRBJ2-4
V: TRBV20-1
CDR3: CSARDQGIAKNIQYF

J: TRBJ1-1
V: TRBV12-3/TRBV12-4
CDR3: CASSPTGTAGEAFF

J: TRBJ1-6
V: TRBV7-2
CDR3: CASSSGQSSYNSPLHF

J: TRBJ1-5
V: TRBV28
CDR3: CASSLRNQPQHF

J: TRBJ2-3
V: TRBV18
CDR3: CASSPGLARSTDTQYF

J: TRBJ2-2
V: TRBV20-1
CDR3: CSAPRVGPNTGELFF

J: TRBJ2-7
V: TRBV28
CDR3: CASSTGFSGYEQYF

J: TRBJ1-2
V: TRBV5-1
CDR3: CASSLPGTGNHGYTF

J: TRBJ1-6
V: TRBV20-1
CDR3: CSASPWGQGLVDSPLHF

J: TRBJ2-5
V: TRBV20-1
CDR3: CSASAEAETQYF

J: TRBJ2-1
V: TRBV20-1
CDR3: CSARDLWTSFRGEQFF

J: TRBJ2-2
V: TRBV5-4
CDR3: CASSLPTGELFF

J: TRBJ2-1
V: TRBV3-1
CDR3: CASSQGVTRSFF

J: TRBJ1-1
V: TRBV5-5
CDR3: CASSAYPALLNTEAFF

J: TRBJ2-5
V: TRBV5-4
CDR3: CASSLPQGQETQYF

J: TRBJ2-1
V: TRBV6-1
CDR3: CASSRGVANNEQFF

J: TRBJ1-5
V: TRBV27
CDR3: CASPNTESQPQHF

J: TRBJ2-4
V: TRBV29-1
CDR3: CSVAVPNIQYF

J: TRBJ2-2
V: TRBV4-1
CDR3: CASSQRTGGYNTGELFF

J: TRBJ2-4
V: TRBV5-6
CDR3: CASSRRTGYGNIQYF

J: TRBJ1-5
V: TRBV20-1
CDR3: CSARDRERNQPQHF

J: TRBJ2-1
V: TRBV11-1
CDR3: CASSHGAGLAGDSQFF

J: TRBJ2-7
V: TRBV5-5
CDR3: CASSQPGPANEQYF